These T cell receptor beta chains were read from a single sample in a study of blood T cell repertoires in COVID-19. Libraries were prepared by immunoSEQ multiplex PCR; TCRdb keeps only in-frame clonotypes and omits some of them. The sample shows 400,000 or so clones, over 75% of them seen only once. The sequenced material came from PBMCs or T cells enriched from blood (not recorded which). All receptors come from a woman aged 40 to 50 with acute COVID-19. Each CDR3 is given with its conserved first and last residue. Fields, in order: V gene, J gene, D gene, clone size, CDR3 protein, CDR3 DNA. D genes are given only for firm matches. Clone size appears in some rows only: once, few, many, or a class for an expanded clone.

TRBV7-9	TRBJ1-2	TRBD1	once	CASSLSQGASYGYTF	TGTGCCAGCAGTTTAAGCCAGGGGGCAAGCTATGGCTACACCTTC
TRBV27	TRBJ1-5	.	.	CASSLSFVQSSNQPQHF	TGTGCCAGCAGTTTGAGCTTTGTACAGTCCTCCAATCAGCCCCAGCATTTT
TRBV4-1	TRBJ1-1	.	.	CASSQVGGRVTEAFF	TGCGCCAGCAGCCAAGTGGGAGGTAGAGTCACTGAAGCTTTCTTT
TRBV4-2	TRBJ1-4	.	once	CASSQGTGEIEKLFF	TGTGCCAGCAGCCAAGGAACGGGGGAGATTGAAAAACTGTTTTTT
TRBV11-2	TRBJ2-5	.	.	CASSLLEGPRGETQYF	TGTGCCAGCAGCCTTTTGGAGGGCCCACGGGGTGAGACCCAGTACTTC
TRBV6-5	TRBJ1-1	TRBD1	.	CASSGERQGARWAFF	TGTGCCAGCTCGGGAGAGAGGCAGGGGGCGCGTTGGGCTTTCTTT
TRBV4-1	TRBJ1-5	.	.	CASSRGRGPGEQPQHF	TGCGCCAGCAGCCGGGGGAGGGGCCCAGGGGAGCAGCCCCAGCATTTT
TRBV10-3	TRBJ1-5	TRBD1	.	CAIGTVDSNQPQHF	TGTGCCATCGGGACAGTAGATAGCAATCAGCCCCAGCATTTT
TRBV7-8	TRBJ1-1	TRBD1	.	CASSWGQLNTEAFF	TGTGCCAGCAGCTGGGGACAGCTGAACACTGAAGCTTTCTTT
TRBV30	TRBJ1-2	.	.	CAWSVLSGAGYTF	TGTGCCTGGAGTGTACTGTCGGGAGCTGGCTACACCTTC
TRBV12-3/TRBV12-4	TRBJ2-1	.	.	CASSLAGEQFF	TGTGCCAGCAGTTTAGCCGGTGAGCAGTTCTTC
TRBV19	TRBJ2-5	.	.	CASSDPGETQYF	TGTGCCAGTAGTGACCCCGGGGAGACCCAGTACTTC
TRBV9	TRBJ1-2	.	.	CASSVRADRASFYGYTF	TGTGCCAGCAGCGTAAGAGCGGACCGAGCCTCCTTTTATGGCTACACCTTC
TRBV20-1	TRBJ2-7	.	.	CSASGIYEQYF	TGCAGTGCTAGCGGGATTTACGAGCAGTACTTC